This TCR beta chain originates from a study of blood T cell repertoires in COVID-19 (dated by TCRdb to 2018 to 2020). General notes on the study: Collaborator samples came from the United States, Italy and Spain and covered acute and convalescent phases of COVID-19. The prospective study material was composed of cDNA or gDNA derived from T cells, B-cell-depleted T cells, or PBMCs. Subjects who had been exposed to COVID-19, were actively infected with it, or had recovered from it provided the deeply sampled blood TCRbeta repertoires that made up the dataset. The repertoires were made available in a free public database intended to serve as a resource for research on the immune response to SARS-CoV-2. Samples were obtained from the ongoing ImmuneRACE study (first 160 participants) and from over a thousand subjects provided by 6 global collaborators. Nearly every sample came with metadata listing a de-identified subject ID, COVID-19 status, age in years and sex. HLA class I and class II types, where available, came from metadata supplied by the sample provider rather than from assay-based typing. What the study reported, not specific to this receptor: Clinical and demographic metadata were provided uncurated, with the amount varying by source and participant.

Collaborating institutions collected whole blood in K2EDTA tubes following their own protocols. For TCRbeta analysis, collaborators shipped samples as frozen whole blood, isolated PBMCs, or DNA extracted from either of those sample types. The V end loses 1 base and the J end loses 6 bases, and a stretch of 16 bases separates them. Reading the germline V gene gives CDR1 SGHTA and CDR2 FQGNSA. The CDR3 goes from the cysteine to the phenylalanine over 15 residues. Only the CDR3 DNA stays, 45 bases, in frame from base 1. With respect to this clone: There is no known antigen for this receptor. Per-base quality was not reported, and no clone a single base away is much larger than it.

TCRbeta CDR3 regions were amplified from genomic DNA by means of the immunoSEQ Assay, a bias-controlled multiplex PCR. Per the source publication's procedure: The number of nucleated cells in each sample was estimated by amplification of reference gene primers within the assay. To quantify the absolute abundance of each unique TCRbeta CDR3 rearrangement, sequence reads were collapsed and filtered. For each sample, productive Simpson clonality was calculated as the square root of Simpson's diversity index across productive rearrangements. TCRdb carries this immuneACCESS record with in-frame sequences only. Its versions omit some clonotypes, under half of them owing to an unresolved V gene in the studies checked, with the rest unexplained. V and J calls and clone size are those listed in that table; D and trimming were worked out from the DNA. The sample profile shows more than 250,000 clones; more than 70% of them were found once. Jointly, the top ten make up 1.5% to 2% of the sample.

This chain joins TRBV7-2 to TRBJ2-7; TRBD1 could be the D gene, as 6 bases match. Material: peripheral blood. The TCR sequence derives from a woman between 50 and 59 years old with acute or convalescent COVID-19. The bases read TGTGCCAGCAGCTTAGAGTCAGGGGCTCAGTCCGAGCAGTACTTC. It is translated as CASSLESGAQSEQYF.